The rows below give T cell receptor beta chains drawn from one sample of a study of blood T cell repertoires in COVID-19. Clones were sequenced by immunoSEQ multiplex PCR, and TCRdb holds only the in-frame ones, with some missing. The sample has nearly 350,000 clones, about 90% seen once; the top ten hold more than 1%. Sequenced sample: PBMCs or T cells enriched from blood (not recorded which). These receptors originate from a woman in her 30s who had recovered from COVID-19. Each CDR3 is given with its conserved first and last residue. A D gene is named only where the DNA matches it firmly. Clone size is given for some rows only: seen once, a few or many times, or a class if the clone is expanded.

TRBV19	TRBD1	many	TRBJ2-1	TGTGCCAGTAGTATGGACAGGAGCTCCTACAATGAGCAGTTCTTC	CASSMDRSSYNEQFF
TRBV28	.	.	TRBJ1-4	TGTGCCAGCAGTTTATACGGACTAAGGGCCCCGGGAACTAATGAAAAACTGTTTTTT	CASSLYGLRAPGTNEKLFF
TRBV10-3	TRBD1	.	TRBJ1-1	TGTGCCATCAGTGAGTCATCAGGGGGCACTGAAGCTTTCTTT	CAISESSGGTEAFF
TRBV27	TRBD2	.	TRBJ2-2	TGTGCCAGCAGCCCCCTCCAAGCGGGGGGGACCGGGGAGCTGTTTTTT	CASSPLQAGGTGELFF
TRBV3-1/TRBV3-2	TRBD1	few	TRBJ1-2	TGTGCCAGCAGCCACACCGGGACAGCCTATGGCTACACCTTC	CASSHTGTAYGYTF
TRBV7-9	TRBD2	.	TRBJ2-3	TGTGCCAGCAGCATCGGGACTAGCGGGGGGTGGGATACGCAGTATTTT	CASSIGTSGGWDTQYF
TRBV2	.	.	TRBJ2-7	TGTGCCAGCAGTGAAGGGACACCCGGTATTGAACAGTACTTC	CASSEGTPGIEQYF
TRBV15	.	.	TRBJ2-2	TGTGCCACTTCGGACACCGGGGAGCTGTTTTTT	CATSDTGELFF
TRBV7-2	TRBD1	.	TRBJ1-5	TGTGCCAGCAGCTTAGACAGGGGGTATCAGCCCCAGCATTTT	CASSLDRGYQPQHF
TRBV7-2	.	.	TRBJ1-4	TGTGCCAGCAGCCAAACCAGGGGAGCTAATGAAAAACTGTTTTTT	CASSQTRGANEKLFF
TRBV5-1	TRBD1	once	TRBJ2-5	TGCGCCAGCAGCGGCCGACAGGGGAACCAAGAGACCCAGTACTTC	CASSGRQGNQETQYF
TRBV6-5	TRBD2	.	TRBJ2-5	TGTGCCAGCGGGGGAGGGCGGGAGACCCAGTACTTC	CASGGGRETQYF
TRBV25-1	.	once	TRBJ1-4	TGTGCCAGCATCAGCGGGTCTAATGAAAAACTGTTTTTT	CASISGSNEKLFF
TRBV30	TRBD2	.	TRBJ2-1	TGTGCCTGGGTGCGGGGGGGCTCCTACAATGAGCAGTTCTTC	CAWVRGGSYNEQFF
TRBV19	TRBD1	.	TRBJ2-7	TGTGCCAGTAGTATAGTGGCAGGGGGTATCTACGAGCAGTACTTC	CASSIVAGGIYEQYF
TRBV5-1	TRBD1	.	TRBJ2-7	TGCGCCAGCTCGATCGGGACAGGGACTTACGAGCAGTACTTC	CASSIGTGTYEQYF
TRBV4-3	TRBD2	once	TRBJ2-3	TGCGCCAGCAGCGCAAGCCCTGCCGGGACTAGCGGGGGGGCGGCCGATACGCAGTATTTT	CASSASPAGTSGGAADTQYF
TRBV28	.	.	TRBJ2-2	TGTGCCAGCAGTTTACCGCGCCCCGGGGAGCTGTTTTTT	CASSLPRPGELFF
TRBV5-1	TRBD2	.	TRBJ2-3	TGCGCCAGCAGCTTGGATAGCGGGGGGCCGGCAGATACGCAGTATTTT	CASSLDSGGPADTQYF
TRBV11-2	.	.	TRBJ2-1	TGTGCCAGCAGCTTAGGGGCAGGTTCCTACAATGAGCAGTTCTTC	CASSLGAGSYNEQFF
TRBV7-9	.	.	TRBJ2-1	TGTGCCAGCAGCTCCAGCGGGTCCCTCTACAATGAGCAGTTCTTC	CASSSSGSLYNEQFF
TRBV6-1	TRBD1	.	TRBJ2-1	TGTGCCAGCAGTGAATCTCCAGGGGGCATCGGGTACAATGAGCAGTTCTTC	CASSESPGGIGYNEQFF
TRBV6-5	.	.	TRBJ1-1	TGTGCCAGCAGTCGGGACACCCCTAAGTCTGAAGCTTTCTTT	CASSRDTPKSEAFF
TRBV19	TRBD1	.	TRBJ1-5	TGTGCCAGTAGTAGCGACAGGGCCCAGCCCCAGCATTTT	CASSSDRAQPQHF
TRBV28	TRBD1	.	TRBJ2-5	TGTGCCAGCAGCCCAGGGGGACGGGAGACCCAGTACTTC	CASSPGGRETQYF
TRBV5-1	.	.	TRBJ1-5	TGCGCCAGCAGCTTGGAGCCAGGGAGGAGTCAGCCCCAGCATTTT	CASSLEPGRSQPQHF
TRBV27	TRBD1	.	TRBJ2-5	TGTGCCAGCAGCGCGAAAACAGGGGTGGCCGGGACCCAGTACTTC	CASSAKTGVAGTQYF
TRBV6-5	.	.	TRBJ1-3	TGTGCCAGCAGTTACGGGCAGGGAGGCTCTGGAAACACCATATATTTT	CASSYGQGGSGNTIYF
TRBV4-3	.	.	TRBJ1-2	TGCGCCAGCAGCCAAGATCCGGCAGGGACTAACTATGGCTACACCTTC	CASSQDPAGTNYGYTF
TRBV6-5	.	.	TRBJ2-3	TGTGCCAGCAGCGGAAGGAGGAGCGGCACAGATACGCAGTATTTT	CASSGRRSGTDTQYF
TRBV6-5	.	once	TRBJ2-1	TGTGCCAGCACCCAGGGGGGACTGCTCACAAATGAGCAGTTCTTC	CASTQGGLLTNEQFF